This T cell receptor (beta chain) is from a study of regulatory T cells in long-lasting Graves disease. Germline V gene lookup returns CDR1 SQVTM and CDR2 ANQGSEA. The CDR3 runs to 14 residues. V was clipped by 7 bases and J by 1 base; unmatched bases: 10. This clonotype came up many times. As for time point: newly diagnosed GD, antithyroid drugs for less than 3 months. Generation of the TCR library employed RNA extracted from PBMCs. Patients all came to the study from an endocrinology department in Xi'an, China. Through Arm-PCR of CDR3 regions and iRepertoire HTBI primers, TCR beta libraries were built. TCRdb recomputed calls from the multiplex PCR reads with MiXCR, one row per CDR3 protein. The table shows 440,000 or so distinct CDR3 sequences, with 14% to 15% occurring only once. This sample was shared with a second study, whose subject was T cells in Graves' hyperthyroidism and ophthalmopathy. As that report states: Carried out on the TCR CDR3, a first-round RT-PCR used the HTBI primer set.

Source: peripheral blood mononuclear cells (PBMCs), taken at new diagnosis, from a patient treated with antithyroid drugs. The clonotype was recovered from a woman between 25 and 40 years old with Graves disease. The chain carries TRBV29-1 and TRBJ2-7, with TRBD1 identical over 7 bases. The CDR3 spells CSGVVTGQSYEQYF. CDR3 bases: TGCAGCGGGGTAGTTACGGGACAGTCCTACGAGCAGTACTTC.